This T cell receptor (beta chain) was observed in a study of CD8 T cells in Susac syndrome. On the study more broadly: There were about 6 sequenced Susac syndrome patients with active disease and roughly 8 in remission.

RNA was extracted with the RNeasy kit, and a quantity of about 0.45 to 1 ug was reverse transcribed using random hexamers. Multiplex PCR with immunoSEQ amplified the TCR beta CDR3 across 54 Vbeta and 13 Jbeta. TCRdb redid the calling of the immunoSEQ multiplex PCR reads with MiXCR, one entry per CDR3 protein. The top ten hold 0.12% of the sample, which has 160,000 or so distinct CDR3 sequences, 85% to 95% seen once. The CDR3 is made up of 16 amino acids. The V end was cut by 6 bases, the J end by 7 bases, with 25 bases between. Germline V gives CDR1 DFQATT, CDR2 SNEGSKA (reference sequence). The source is a human donor with Susac syndrome. The source material was CD4+ T cells from PBMCs. The V gene is TRBV20-1, the J gene TRBJ1-5; D not certain. The CDR3 region has the DNA TGCAGTGCGCCCGAGAGGGCTGGGAGCGGAGGGCAGCCCCAGCATTTT. This gives the protein CSAPERAGSGGQPQHF.